One sample yielded the 14 T cell receptor beta chains listed below, sequenced in a study of blood T cell repertoires in COVID-19. The method was immunoSEQ multiplex PCR; TCRdb's version includes in-frame clones alone and lacks a portion of them. Found here are about 330,000 clones, under 90% of them singletons; the top ten hold over 9.5%. Sequences were obtained from PBMCs or T cells enriched from blood (not recorded which). Receptor source: a woman aged 18-35 years who had recovered from COVID-19.

This chain connects TRBV28 to TRBJ2-1, with 9 bases identical to TRBD1. The CDR3 loop spans 14 amino acids. Germline CDR1 reads MDHEN; CDR2 reads SYDVKM. The V and J ends lost 6 bases and 3 bases, in that order; junction bases with no gene match: 3. The CDR3 here is CASRLDRGYNEQFF. CDR3 coding DNA: TGTGCCAGCAGGTTGGACAGGGGCTACAATGAGCAGTTCTTC. The variable domain in full, completed from reference TRBV28 and TRBJ2-1, reads DVKVTQSSRYLVKRTGEKVFLECVQDMDHENMFWYRQDPGLGLRLIYFSYDVKMKEKGDIPEGYSVSREKKERFSLILESASTNQTSMYLCASRLDRGYNEQFFGPGTRLTVL.

The chain employs TRBV7-3 and TRBJ2-1, with TRBD1 matching over 10 bases. Trimming removed 5 bases from V and 7 bases from J; junction bases left unmatched: 8. The CDR3 extends over 15 amino acids. Per germline, CDR1 SGHTA and CDR2 FQGTGA. CDR3 sequence reads: CASSRRDRGKNEQFF. CDR3 DNA: TGTGCCAGCAGCCGACGGGACAGGGGAAAGAATGAGCAGTTCTTC.

The V and J genes are TRBV5-1 and TRBJ1-1; D gene unclear. This CDR3 contains 14 residues. Germline V gene data show CDR1 as SGHRS and CDR2 as YFSETQ. The V end was cut by 1 base, the J end by 0 bases, with 7 bases between. The CDR3 bases are TGCGCCAGCAGCTTGCAGGTTCTGAACACTGAAGCTTTCTTT. Amino acids: CASSLQVLNTEAFF.

This clone was detected only once. This rearrangement joins TRBV6-4 to TRBJ1-5; 9 bases are a match to TRBD1. The CDR3 consists of 16 residues. Germline CDR1 MRHNA, CDR2 SNTAGT. V lost 6 bases and J lost 3; bases outside the gene matches: 9. The CDR3 nucleotides read TGTGCCAGCAGCCGGGACAGGGATTTCGACAATCAGCCCCAGCATTTT. This encodes CASSRDRDFDNQPQHF.

The CDR3 DNA follows: TGTGCCAGCAGCTACCCGGGACAGAGCCTTTCACCCCTCCACTTT. This sequence encodes CASSYPGQSLSPLHF. The chain has TRBV5-4 and TRBJ1-6; 7 nucleotides align to TRBD1. The germline V gene has CDR1 SGHNT and CDR2 YYREEE (reference sequence). This CDR3 comprises 15 residues. V gave up 3 bases and J gave up 9 bases; unmatched junction bases: 9.

The genes are TRBV29-1 and TRBJ1-1; 9 nucleotides agree with TRBD1. The germline gives CDR1 SQVTM, CDR2 ANQGSEA. The J segment lost 3 bases and the V segment lost 7 bases, leaving 6 bases of the junction unmatched. This CDR3 has 13 residues. CDR3 sequence: CSGDRASYTEAFF. The CDR3 DNA sequence: TGCAGCGGGGACAGGGCCTCCTACACTGAAGCTTTCTTT. Filled out from reference TRBV29-1 and TRBJ1-1, the complete variable domain reads SAVISQKPSRDICQRGTSLTIQCQVDSQVTMMFWYRQQPGQSLTLIATANQGSEATYESGFVIDKFPISRPNLTFSTLTVSNMSPEDSSIYLCSGDRASYTEAFFGQGTRLTVV.

The DNA for the CDR3 is TGTGCCAGCAGCTTGGTGGGACTAGCGGACGACGAGTTCTTC. Translating gives CASSLVGLADDEFF. The rearrangement uses TRBV5-4 and TRBJ2-1; 11 bases agree with TRBD2. The J segment lost 14 bases and the V segment lost 0 bases, leaving 7 bases of the junction unmatched. The CDR3 consists of 14 residues. CDR1 and CDR2 from the germline V gene are SGHNT and YYREEE (reference sequence).

The DNA of the CDR3 is TGTGCCAGCAGACAGTCGGACAGGGGAACCTATGGCTACACCTTC. As protein: CASRQSDRGTYGYTF. The chain is built from TRBV6-5 and TRBJ1-2, with TRBD1 identical over 9 bases. Germline V gene data show CDR1 as MNHEY and CDR2 as SVGAGI. The V segment lost 6 bases and the J segment 4 bases; nucleotides outside the gene matches: 9. The length of the CDR3 is 15 residues.

This chain connects TRBV9 to TRBJ2-3; no reliable D call. Trimming took off 7 bases at V and 1 base at J, with 7 bases between the two ends. The CDR3 is made up of 12 amino acids. Germline V gives CDR1 SGDLS, CDR2 YYNGEE. In DNA, the CDR3 is TGTGCCAGCGATCGGGGCACAGATACGCAGTATTTT. This gives the protein CASDRGTDTQYF.

The chain links TRBV4-1 to TRBJ2-1, with a possible D match to TRBD2 (5 bases). In germline, CDR1 is MGHRA, CDR2 YSYEKL. The CDR3 runs to 15 residues. Deletions cut 0 bases from V and 2 bases from J, with 8 bases between. CDR3 in DNA: TGCGCCAGCAGCCAAGAAGGCGGGCCCTACAATGAGCAGTTCTTC. The encoded protein is CASSQEGGPYNEQFF.

The gene calls are TRBV27 and TRBJ1-1; a possible D gene is TRBD1 (6 bases). The CDR3 contains 15 residues. The V end lost 3 bases, the J end lost 6 bases, and 17 bases lay between the germline ends. The germline V gene has CDR1 MNHEY and CDR2 SMNVEV (reference sequence). Here the CDR3 reads CASSFMSTGGSEAFF. The DNA for the CDR3 is TGTGCCAGCAGTTTTATGTCGACAGGTGGGTCTGAAGCTTTCTTT.

The chain combines TRBV2 with TRBJ2-1; TRBD2 aligns across 9 bases. V was pared by 6 bases and J by 0 bases, with 6 bases of the junction left unmatched. This CDR3 comprises 16 residues. Germline CDR1 is SNHLY and CDR2 is FYNNEI. The CDR3 sequence is CASRSQAGGSYNEQFF. The CDR3 DNA sequence: TGTGCCAGCAGGAGCCAAGCGGGGGGCTCCTACAATGAGCAGTTCTTC. Full variable domain (rest looked up from reference TRBV2 and TRBJ2-1): EPEVTQTPSHQVTQMGQEVILRCVPISNHLYFYWYRQILGQKVEFLVSFYNNEISEKSEIFDDQFSVERPDGSNFTLKIRSTKLEDSAMYFCASRSQAGGSYNEQFFGPGTRLTVL.

The chain employs TRBV19 and TRBJ2-7, with 8 bases that match TRBD1. The germline V gene encodes CDR1 LNHDA and CDR2 SQIVND (reference sequence). V trimming: 5 bases; J trimming: 2 bases; junction bases outside the gene matches: 5. The CDR3 runs 14 residues. The chain's CDR3 is CASSAQQGAYEQYF. Here the CDR3 DNA reads TGTGCCAGTAGTGCCCAACAGGGGGCCTACGAGCAGTACTTC.

The chain uses TRBV19 and TRBJ1-1; a possible D gene is TRBD1 (6 bases). This CDR3 contains 15 residues. Germline CDR1 reads LNHDA; CDR2 reads SQIVND (reference sequence). V lost 4 bases and J 4 bases, leaving 16 bases between the germline ends. The CDR3 loop reads CASSTGDRGVTEAFF. The DNA for the CDR3 is TGTGCCAGTAGTACAGGGGACCGGGGGGTCACTGAAGCTTTCTTT.